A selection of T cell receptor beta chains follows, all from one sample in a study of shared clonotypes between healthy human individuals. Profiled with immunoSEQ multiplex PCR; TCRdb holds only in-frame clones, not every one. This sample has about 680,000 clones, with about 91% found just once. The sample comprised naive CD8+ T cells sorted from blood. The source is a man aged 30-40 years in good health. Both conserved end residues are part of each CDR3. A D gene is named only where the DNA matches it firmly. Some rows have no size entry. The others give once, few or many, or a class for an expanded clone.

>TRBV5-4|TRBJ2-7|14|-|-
CASSLKEGPHEQYF
TGTGCCAGCAGCTTGAAAGAGGGCCCCCACGAGCAGTACTTC
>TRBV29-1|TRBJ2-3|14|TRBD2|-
CSGRLAGGPDTQYF
TGCAGCGGCCGACTAGCGGGAGGACCAGATACGCAGTATTTT
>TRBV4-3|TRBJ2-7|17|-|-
CASSQDVGLVLTYEQYF
TGCGCCAGCAGCCAAGATGTCGGACTTGTTTTAACCTACGAGCAGTACTTC
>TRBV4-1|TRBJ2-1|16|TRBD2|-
CASSQPGRTSYNEQFF
TGCGCCAGCAGCCAACCCGGGAGGACCTCCTACAATGAGCAGTTCTTC
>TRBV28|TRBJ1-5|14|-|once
CASSFTGGNQPQHF
TGTGCCAGCAGTTTCACAGGAGGGAATCAGCCCCAGCATTTT
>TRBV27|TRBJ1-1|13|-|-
CASSLQVNTEAFF
TGTGCCAGCAGCCTCCAGGTGAACACTGAAGCTTTCTTT
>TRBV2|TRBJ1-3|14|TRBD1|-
CASRGTDPGNTIYF
TGTGCCAGCAGGGGGACAGACCCTGGAAACACCATATATTTT
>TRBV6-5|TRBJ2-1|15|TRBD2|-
CASSTLAGGRNEQFF
TGTGCCAGCAGTACGCTTGCGGGAGGAAGGAATGAGCAGTTCTTC
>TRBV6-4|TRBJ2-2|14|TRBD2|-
CASSDSGSSGELFF
TGTGCCAGCAGTGATAGCGGGAGTTCCGGGGAGCTGTTTTTT
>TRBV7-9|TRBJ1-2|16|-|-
CASSPLIATGFYGYTF
TGTGCCAGCAGCCCATTAATCGCCACAGGGTTCTATGGCTACACCTTC
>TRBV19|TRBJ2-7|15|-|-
CASSSGPQTPSEQYF
TGTGCCAGTAGTTCCGGGCCCCAAACCCCATCCGAGCAGTACTTC
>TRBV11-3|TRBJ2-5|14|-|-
CASSLGSSPGAQYF
TGTGCCAGCAGCTTAGGGTCGTCACCCGGGGCCCAGTACTTC
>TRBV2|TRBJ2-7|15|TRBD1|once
CASSGTGGVSYEQYF
TGTGCCAGCAGCGGAACAGGGGGAGTGTCCTACGAGCAGTACTTC
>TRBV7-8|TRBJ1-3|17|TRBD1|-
CASSLLVTGNTGNTIYF
TGTGCCAGCAGCTTATTAGTGACAGGGAATACTGGAAACACCATATATTTT
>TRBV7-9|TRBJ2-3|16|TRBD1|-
CASSYRDRGGTDTQYF
TGTGCCAGCAGCTACCGGGACAGGGGTGGAACAGATACGCAGTATTTT
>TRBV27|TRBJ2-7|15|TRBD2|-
CASSLSAGVGREQYF
TGTGCCAGCAGTTTATCGGCGGGAGTTGGCCGCGAGCAGTACTTC
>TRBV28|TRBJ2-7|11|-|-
CASRGPYEQYF
TGTGCCAGCAGGGGACCCTACGAGCAGTACTTC
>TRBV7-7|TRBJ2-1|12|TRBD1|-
CASSTTGGQQFF
TGTGCCAGCAGCACGACAGGGGGCCAACAGTTCTTC
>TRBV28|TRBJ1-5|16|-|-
CASRPPSRGAGEPQHF
TGTGCCAGCAGACCCCCATCCCGGGGGGCAGGTGAGCCCCAGCATTTT
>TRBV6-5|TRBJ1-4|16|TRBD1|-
CASSYSVTGDGEKLFF
TGTGCCAGCAGTTACTCGGTGACAGGGGATGGAGAAAAACTGTTTTTT